The T cell receptor (beta chain) under discussion was sequenced for a study of CD8 T cells in Susac syndrome. cDNA came from roughly 0.53 to 1 ug RNA primed by random hexamers. A multiplex approach, immunoSEQ multiplex PCR, amplified TCR beta CDR3 across 54 Vbeta and 13 Jbeta. TCRdb independently ran MiXCR on the immunoSEQ multiplex PCR reads; one entry per CDR3 protein. The data show about 140,000 distinct CDR3 sequences, around 94% seen once. While CD8+ and CD4+ T cells were isolated negatively, TEMRA cells were enriched by FACS. The sequence was obtained from a human donor in good health. Sequencing used CD8+ T cells from PBMCs.

The CDR3: CSVELLQTNTGELFF. DNA for the CDR3: TGCAGCGTTGAACTTTTGCAGACGAACACCGGGGAGCTGTTTTTT. The chain uses TRBV29-1 and TRBJ2-2, with no clear D. Trimming left V 2 bases short and J 0 bases short, with 10 bases between. This CDR3 has 15 amino acids. Per the germline V gene, CDR1 is SQVTM and CDR2 is ANQGSEA.